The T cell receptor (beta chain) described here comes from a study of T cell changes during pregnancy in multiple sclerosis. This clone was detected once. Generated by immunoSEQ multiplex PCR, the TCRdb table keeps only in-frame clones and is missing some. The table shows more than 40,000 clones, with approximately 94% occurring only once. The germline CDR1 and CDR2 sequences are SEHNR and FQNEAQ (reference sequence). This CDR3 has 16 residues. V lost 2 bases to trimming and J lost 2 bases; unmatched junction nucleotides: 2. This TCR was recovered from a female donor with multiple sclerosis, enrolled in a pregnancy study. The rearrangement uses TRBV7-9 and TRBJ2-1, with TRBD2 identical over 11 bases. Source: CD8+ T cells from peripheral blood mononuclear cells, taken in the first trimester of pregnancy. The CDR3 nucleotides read TGTGCCAGCAGCTTACCGGGACTAGCGGCCTACAATGAGCAGTTCTTC. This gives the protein CASSLPGLAAYNEQFF. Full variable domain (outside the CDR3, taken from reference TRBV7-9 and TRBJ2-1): DTGVSQNPRHKITKRGQNVTFRCDPISEHNRLYWYRQTLGQGPEFLTYFQNEAQLEKSRLLSDRFSAERPKGSFSTLEIQRTEQGDSAMYLCASSLPGLAAYNEQFFGPGTRLTVL.